The 15 T cell receptor beta chains below come from one sample, sequenced in a study of blood T cells in healthy people across ages. Then a second PCR, running roughly 6 to 11 cycles, was carried out with a sample-barcoded 5' primer and a J-beta primer mix. Using its own MiXCR run on the 5' RACE reads, TCRdb lists one record per CDR3 protein. The table shows 850,000 to 1,300,000 distinct CDR3 sequences, with 40% to 45% occurring only once. The sample consisted of blood. The receptors originated from a woman in her fifties or sixties in good health.

This clonotype appeared many times. This chain uses TRBV5-1 with TRBJ2-6; D remains ambiguous. CDR3 length: 13 residues. The germline CDR1 and CDR2 sequences are SGHRS and YFSETQ. Trimming removed 4 bases at V and 2 bases at J, with 4 bases between. The CDR3 region has the DNA TGCGCCAGCAGCCCGACTGGGGCCAACGTCCTGACTTTC. Translation: CASSPTGANVLTF.

In its sample, this clonotype was seen a few times. The rearrangement joins TRBV4-2 to TRBJ1-6; possible D gene TRBD1, 6 bases. V was shortened by 4 bases and J by 5 bases, with 9 bases between the two germline ends. Germline values: CDR1 LGHNA, CDR2 YNFKEQ. The CDR3 has 14 amino acids. CDR3 residues: CASSRTDNNSPLHF. CDR3 coding DNA: TGTGCCAGCAGCCGGACAGATAATAATTCACCCCTCCACTTT.

V is TRBV28 and J is TRBJ1-1, with D possibly matching TRBD1 (6 bases). Germline CDR1 reads MDHEN; CDR2 reads SYDVKM. The length of the CDR3 is 15 residues. Deletions cut 7 bases from V and 4 bases from J, with 19 bases between. The CDR3 sequence: CASTLRGGRSTEAFF. DNA for the CDR3: TGTGCCAGCACCCTTAGGGGGGGGAGGAGCACTGAAGCTTTCTTT.

This clonotype turned up a few times. The V gene is TRBV27, the J gene TRBJ1-5, with a possible D match to TRBD1 (6 bases). The CDR3 is 14 residues long. The germline gives CDR1 MNHEY, CDR2 SMNVEV (reference sequence). V was pared by 5 bases and J by 5 bases, with 13 bases between. The CDR3 sequence is CASSRGGGHQPQHF. CDR3 bases: TGTGCCAGCAGTCGGGGCGGGGGCCATCAGCCCCAGCATTTT.

The chain combines TRBV15 with TRBJ1-5; TRBD1 aligns across 7 bases. Trimming at V came to 5 bases and at J to 4 bases, leaving 11 bases not matched to a gene. Germline V CDR1 and CDR2: LNHNV, YYDKDF (reference sequence). The length of the CDR3 is 16 residues. CDR3 region: CATSRDSSLGNQPQHF. Here the CDR3 DNA reads TGTGCCACCAGCCGGGACAGCTCTTTGGGGAATCAGCCCCAGCATTTT.

This clonotype was detected a few times. CDR3 nucleotides: TGTGCCAGCAGCCAAGTTTACGGGGCGAGGGATGAGCAGTTCTTC. Translating gives CASSQVYGARDEQFF. V usage is TRBV4-2 and J usage is TRBJ2-1, with D perhaps given as TRBD1 or TRBD2 (5 bases each). CDR3 length equals 15 residues. Deletions cut 1 base from V and 8 bases from J, with 15 bases between. The germline V gene encodes CDR1 LGHNA and CDR2 YNFKEQ.

The V gene is TRBV25-1, the J gene TRBJ2-5; possible D gene TRBD2, 5 bases. The V and J ends lost 4 bases and 1 base respectively, with 10 bases between them. Germline V gene lookup returns CDR1 MGHDK and CDR2 SYGVNS. CDR3 size: 14 residues. The CDR3 sequence: CASSVPGIQETQYF. DNA of the CDR3: TGTGCCAGCAGTGTCCCCGGGATCCAAGAGACCCAGTACTTC.

CDR3 region: CSARDRGHQETQYF. The CDR3 DNA follows: TGCAGTGCTAGAGATCGGGGACACCAAGAGACCCAGTACTTC. This chain joins TRBV20-1 and TRBJ2-5; either TRBD1 or TRBD2 may fit D (5 bases each). Germline V gene lookup returns CDR1 DFQATT and CDR2 SNEGSKA (reference sequence). The CDR3 is 14 amino acids. The V end lost 0 bases, the J end lost 0 bases, and 8 bases lay between the germline ends.

The chain has TRBV9 and TRBJ2-7, with a weak D call TRBD1 (5 bases). Trimming pared 3 bases from V and 3 bases from J, leaving 13 bases between. This CDR3 has 14 amino acids. The germline V gene has CDR1 SGDLS and CDR2 YYNGEE. The CDR3 loop reads CASSATVRDYEQYF. For the CDR3, the DNA is TGTGCCAGCAGCGCGACAGTCCGAGACTACGAGCAGTACTTC.

In regard to this clonotype: A much larger clone differs by one base, so this may be a read error. The chain carries TRBV12-3 or TRBV12-4 and TRBJ2-5, with TRBD2 identical over 12 bases. V lost 5 bases and J lost 11; bases outside the gene matches: 12. The CDR3 runs 15 residues. The CDR3 here is CASSLTSGSINEQYF. CDR3 in DNA: TGTGCCAGCAGTCTGACTAGCGGGAGTATAAATGAGCAGTACTTC.

This clonotype was observed a handful of times. The chain recombines TRBV25-1 with TRBJ2-5; 9 nucleotides match TRBD1. Germline CDR1 is MGHDK and CDR2 is SYGVNS. This CDR3 has 15 amino acids. After removal of 4 bases from V and 4 bases from J, the junction contained 7 bases not matched to a gene. Here the CDR3 reads CASSAYRGQGETQYF. For the CDR3, the DNA is TGTGCCAGCAGTGCATACAGGGGGCAAGGAGAGACCCAGTACTTC. The entire variable domain, with the rest obtained from reference TRBV25-1 and TRBJ2-5, is as follows: EADIYQTPRYLVIGTGKKITLECSQTMGHDKMYWYQQDPGMELHLIHYSYGVNSTEKGDLSSESTVSRIRTEHFPLTLESARPSHTSQYLCASSAYRGQGETQYFGPGTRLLVL.

The sample holds a few counts of this clonotype. This sequence joins TRBV20-1 and TRBJ2-3; 7 positions agree with TRBD2. The CDR3 has 15 amino acids. From germline, CDR1 is DFQATT and CDR2 SNEGSKA (reference sequence). Trimming at V came to 3 bases and at J to 0 bases, leaving 6 bases not matched to a gene. The CDR3 sequence is CSASWAGVSTDTQYF. CDR3 nucleotide sequence: TGCAGTGCTAGCTGGGCGGGAGTGAGCACAGATACGCAGTATTTT.

This clonotype has just a few counts. The chain carries TRBV5-1 and TRBJ2-7, with 10 bases lining up with TRBD2. This CDR3 contains 15 residues. Germline V gene sequence: CDR1 SGHRS, CDR2 YFSETQ. Trimming took 3 bases from V and 3 from J; bases not matched to a gene: 6. This chain's CDR3 is CASSYEREGSYEQYF. CDR3 sequence (DNA): TGCGCCAGCAGCTATGAGCGGGAGGGTAGCTACGAGCAGTACTTC. The full variable domain, rest sourced from reference TRBV5-1 and TRBJ2-7, is KAGVTQTPRYLIKTRGQQVTLSCSPISGHRSVSWYQQTPGQGLQFLFEYFSETQRNKGNFPGRFSGRQFSNSRSEMNVSTLELGDSALYLCASSYEREGSYEQYFGPGTRLTVT.

As to this clonotype: Compared with germline, one end of the junction differs, possibly owing to a read error. The J gene is TRBJ2-4, the V gene TRBV6-5, with D unclear. The V gene's germline CDR1 is MNHEY and CDR2 SVGAGI. The CDR3 runs 9 residues. The CDR3 is CASRYIQYF. CDR3 nucleotide sequence: TGTGCCAGCCGTTACATTCAGTACTTC.

The CDR3 region has the DNA TGTGCCAGCAGCTTACTAGCGACAACCGGGGAGCTGTTTTTT. It encodes CASSLLATTGELFF. This chain connects TRBV7-3 to TRBJ2-2; perhaps TRBD2 as D (6 bases). V lost 2 bases and J lost 5, with 9 bases in between. The CDR3 length is 14 residues. Germline-derived CDR1 and CDR2 are SGHTA and FQGTGA. The variable domain in full, completed from reference TRBV7-3 and TRBJ2-2, reads GAGVSQTPSNKVTEKGKYVELRCDPISGHTALYWYRQSLGQGPEFLIYFQGTGAADDSGLPNDRFFAVRPEGSVSTLKIQRTERGDSAVYLCASSLLATTGELFFGEGSRLTVL.